These 13 T cell receptor beta chains share one sample of origin, sequenced in a study of graft-versus-host responses after intestinal transplantation. No antigen has been identified for these receptors. The repertoire was sequenced with immunoSEQ multiplex PCR; TCRdb's copy has only in-frame clones and lacks some. Of roughly 70,000 clones detected, over 75% appear once; the ten largest clones hold 0.35% to 0.5%. The material sequenced was unstimulated CD4+ T cells sorted from spleen or lymph node cells, taken before transplant. The receptors shown here come from a human donor who was the organ donor for an intestinal transplant.

This chain joins TRBV6-5 and TRBJ1-2; 8 positions agree with TRBD1. In germline, CDR1 is MNHEY, CDR2 SVGAGI. With V trimmed by 2 bases and J by 4 bases, 9 bases remained unmatched. The CDR3 consists of 16 residues. CDR3 residues: CASSYLGTGKTYGYTF. The CDR3 nucleotides are TGTGCCAGCAGTTACCTCGGGACAGGCAAAACCTATGGCTACACCTTC.

This sequence joins TRBV11-1 and TRBJ2-5; TRBD1 agrees at 8 bases. In germline, CDR1 is SGHAT, CDR2 FQDESV (reference sequence). This CDR3 comprises 15 residues. Trimming removed 3 bases from V and 3 bases from J; junction bases left unmatched: 6. The CDR3 loop reads CASSLFGQGEETQYF. DNA for the CDR3: TGTGCCAGCAGCTTGTTTGGACAGGGTGAAGAGACCCAGTACTTC.

The chain is built from TRBV28 and TRBJ2-3, with 7 bases matching TRBD2. The germline V gene encodes CDR1 MDHEN and CDR2 SYDVKM. The trim removed 6 bases at V and 4 bases at J, leaving 7 bases unmatched. CDR3 length equals 14 residues. The CDR3 protein is CASSPGLAADTQYF. The CDR3, as DNA: TGTGCCAGCAGCCCGGGGCTAGCGGCAGATACGCAGTATTTT.

This chain links TRBV6-5 with TRBJ1-2; 12 bases align to TRBD1. The germline V gene has CDR1 MNHEY and CDR2 SVGAGI. The CDR3 spans 15 residues. Losses at the gene ends were 2 bases for V and 7 bases for J; bases not matched to a gene: 5. The CDR3 loop is CASSYPGTGGPGYTF. The DNA of the CDR3 is TGTGCCAGCAGTTACCCTGGGACAGGGGGCCCTGGCTACACCTTC.

The V gene is TRBV30, the J gene TRBJ2-2; TRBD1 agrees at 9 bases. There are 14 residues in the CDR3. Germline CDR1 reads GTSNPN; CDR2 reads SVGIG (reference sequence). V dropped 7 bases and J dropped 6; count of bases not matched to a gene: 9. CDR3 amino acids: CALTLDRGPGELFF. CDR3 DNA sequence: TGTGCCTTGACGTTGGACAGGGGACCCGGGGAGCTGTTTTTT.

The V call is TRBV10-2, the J call TRBJ2-3; D remains ambiguous. Germline V gene data show CDR1 as WSHSY and CDR2 as SAAADI. V lost 8 bases and J 2 bases, leaving 8 bases between the germline ends. CDR3 length: 12 amino acids. CDR3 in amino acids: CASLRDTDTQYF. DNA for the CDR3: TGCGCCAGCTTAAGAGACACAGATACGCAGTATTTT.

This chain links TRBV5-1 with TRBJ2-1; D unclear. Germline V gives CDR1 SGHRS, CDR2 YFSETQ. CDR3 size: 13 residues. The V end lost 1 base, the J end lost 3 bases, and 5 bases lay between the germline ends. In DNA form, the CDR3 reads TGCGCCAGCAGCTTGACAGACTACAATGAGCAGTTCTTC. It specifies CASSLTDYNEQFF.

The chain carries TRBV12-5 and TRBJ1-3; 7 bases are a match to TRBD1. There are 19 residues in the CDR3. V was pared by 1 base and J by 0 bases, with 12 bases of the junction left unmatched. Germline CDR1 reads LGHNT; CDR2 reads FRNRAP. The CDR3 is CASGLATKTGTPSGNTIYF. CDR3 nucleotide sequence: TGTGCTAGTGGTTTGGCCACAAAGACAGGGACTCCCTCTGGAAACACCATATATTTT.

The chain carries TRBV5-4 and TRBJ2-5, with D possibly being TRBD2 (7 bases). Germline V CDR1 and CDR2: SGHNT, YYREEE (reference sequence). The CDR3 spans 15 residues. V lost 3 bases and J 2 bases, leaving 14 bases between the germline ends. For the CDR3, the DNA is TGTGCCAGCAGCTCCGGAGGGGGACTACAAGAGACCCAGTACTTC. This encodes CASSSGGGLQETQYF.

The rearrangement links TRBV7-2 to TRBJ2-3; 7 nucleotides line up with TRBD1. Per germline, CDR1 SGHTA and CDR2 FQGNSA. This CDR3 comprises 14 residues. The V gene end was trimmed by 4 bases and the J gene end by 5 bases; junction bases not matched to a gene: 6. The DNA of the CDR3 is TGTGCCAGCAGCTCAGGGGGAATCCAAGATACGCAGTATTTT. Protein product: CASSSGGIQDTQYF.

The V call is TRBV19, the J call TRBJ1-6, with TRBD1 matching 7 bases. CDR1 and CDR2 from the germline V gene are LNHDA and SQIVND (reference sequence). The CDR3 spans 16 residues. The junction had 10 bases not matched to a gene; V was cut back by 4 bases and J by 7 bases. CDR3: CASSTGGIQSNSPLHF. CDR3 DNA: TGTGCCAGTAGTACAGGGGGGATACAGTCGAATTCACCCCTCCACTTT.

The chain links TRBV6-1 to TRBJ2-6; 7 nucleotides align to TRBD1. CDR1 and CDR2 (germline): MNHNS, SASEGT. The J segment lost 4 bases and the V segment lost 4 bases, leaving 7 bases of the junction unmatched. The length of the CDR3 is 16 residues. The CDR3 DNA reads as TGTGCCAGCAGTGCATCCAGGGGGAAAGGGGCCAACGTCCTGACTTTC. It is translated as CASSASRGKGANVLTF.

V usage is TRBV5-4 and J usage is TRBJ2-4; maybe TRBD2 (5 bases). There are 15 residues in the CDR3. V was clipped by 5 bases and J by 0 bases, with 12 bases between them. Germline V gene sequence: CDR1 SGHNT, CDR2 YYREEE (reference sequence). Here the CDR3 reads CASSSDGIAKNIQYF. The CDR3 nucleotides are TGTGCCAGCAGTAGCGACGGGATAGCCAAAAACATTCAGTACTTC.